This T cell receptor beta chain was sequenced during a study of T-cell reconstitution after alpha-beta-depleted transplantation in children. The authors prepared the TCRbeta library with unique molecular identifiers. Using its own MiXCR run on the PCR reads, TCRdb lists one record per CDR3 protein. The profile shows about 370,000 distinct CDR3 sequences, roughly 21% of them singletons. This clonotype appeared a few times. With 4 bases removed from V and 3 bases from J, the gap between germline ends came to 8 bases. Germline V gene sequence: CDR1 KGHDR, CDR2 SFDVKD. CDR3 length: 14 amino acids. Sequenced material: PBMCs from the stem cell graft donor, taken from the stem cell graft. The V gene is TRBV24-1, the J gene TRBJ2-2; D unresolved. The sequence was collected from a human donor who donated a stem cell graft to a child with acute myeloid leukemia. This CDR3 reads CATSDAIDTGELFF. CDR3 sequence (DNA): TGTGCCACCAGTGACGCCATAGACACCGGGGAGCTGTTTTTT.